Sequencing of this T cell receptor beta chain was carried out in a study of vaccination and CD4 T cells after COVID-19. Treatment described: approximately 9-day PBMC culture with coronavirus spike peptide pools or control peptides (ViraFEST assay). Prior to the COVID-19 pandemic (2011-2018), the unexposed donor's CD4+ T cells were collected. SARS-CoV-2 S/N and four cold-coronavirus spikes were used to probe unexposed-donor CD4+ T cells, cells permitting. The Oncomine TCR Beta short-read assay was applied to DNA of cultured CD4+ T cells. MiXCR, run by TCRdb on the PCR reads, gives a single entry per CDR3 protein. There are thousands of distinct CDR3 sequences in the sample; roughly two fifths occur only once, and 30% to 40% lies in the top ten. This clonotype appeared a few times. The antigen is not known. From germline, CDR1 is SEHNR and CDR2 FQNEAQ (reference sequence). This CDR3 comprises 13 residues. Between the trimmed V and J ends, which lost 2 bases and 11 bases, there was a span of 13 bases.

Specimen: CD4+ T cells from blood, cultured in vitro. The TCR comes from a human donor in good health. V and J are TRBV7-9 and TRBJ1-3; D is unresolved. CDR3 in DNA: TGTGCCAGCAGCTTATTACCAGCCGAGTCCATATATTTT. This codes for CASSLLPAESIYF.